One and the same sample provided the 6 T cell receptor beta chains below, sequenced in a study of regulatory T cells in long-lasting Graves disease. The time point here: newly diagnosed GD, antithyroid drugs for less than 3 months. Making the TCR library involved RNA that had been extracted from PBMCs. Arm-PCR of CDR3 regions and iRepertoire HTBI primers were used to build TCR beta libraries. TCRdb independently ran MiXCR on the multiplex PCR reads; one entry per CDR3 protein. The table includes around 450,000 distinct CDR3 sequences, about 15% detected once. These data are also associated with another study on T cells in Graves' hyperthyroidism and ophthalmopathy.

The sequences come from peripheral blood mononuclear cells (PBMCs), collected at new diagnosis, from a patient treated with antithyroid drugs. Every receptor here comes from a woman in her forties with Graves disease.

This clonotype was observed many times. This chain's CDR3 is CASSERAGSRYNEQFF. The CDR3 DNA reads TGTGCCAGCAGCGAGCGAGCGGGAAGTCGCTACAATGAGCAGTTCTTC. The chain employs TRBV9 and TRBJ2-1; 7 bases match TRBD2. This CDR3 comprises 16 residues. Losses at the gene ends were 3 bases for V and 3 bases for J; bases not matched to a gene: 9. Germline V gene data show CDR1 as SGDLS and CDR2 as YYNGEE.

With regard to this clonotype: A clone one base away is much larger, so this may be a read error. The J gene is TRBJ1-1, the V gene TRBV30; D is uncertain. Per the germline V gene, CDR1 is GTSNPN and CDR2 is SVGIG (reference sequence). The CDR3 sequence is 12 residues long. The CDR3 DNA is TGTGCCTGGAGTGTGACGAACACTAAAGCTTTCTTT. Its translation is CAWSVTNTKAFF.

This clonotype was detected many times. The CDR3 DNA follows: TGTGCCAGCAGCCCAGGGGGACTAGCGGGTATCCAAGAGACCCAGTACTTC. As protein: CASSPGGLAGIQETQYF. The chain has TRBV7-8 and TRBJ2-5, with 12 bases matching TRBD2. The CDR3 loop spans 17 amino acids. CDR1 and CDR2 (germline): SGHVS, FQNEAQ. The junction had 8 bases not matched to a gene; V was cut back by 5 bases and J by 1 base. The variable domain in full, completed from reference TRBV7-8 and TRBJ2-5, reads GAGVSQSPRYKVAKRGQDVALRCDPISGHVSLFWYQQALGQGPEFLTYFQNEAQLDKSGLPSDRFFAERPEGSVSTLKIQRTQQEDSAVYLCASSPGGLAGIQETQYFGPGTRLLVL.

As for this clonotype: This clone may be a read error of a much larger clone one base away. This is likely a read error, given that the CDR3 carries no conserved phenylalanine or tryptophan at its end. The chain is built from TRBV5-1 and TRBJ2-3; unclear D gene. The CDR3 loop spans 14 amino acids. Germline CDR1 reads SGHRS; CDR2 reads YFSETQ. Trimming pared 3 bases from V and 3 bases from J, leaving 11 bases between. Here the CDR3 DNA reads TGCGCCAGCAGCTCGGCGACCCCGACAGATACGCAGTATTCT. It yields the protein CASSSATPTDTQYS.

This clonotype was counted ten times or more. The chain links TRBV12-3 or TRBV12-4 to TRBJ2-1, with 9 nucleotides matching TRBD1. CDR3 size: 14 residues. The V and J ends lost 7 bases and 4 bases, in that order; junction bases with no gene match: 5. CDR3 nucleotides: TGTGCCAGCACTAAGACAGGGGGGTACAATGAGCAGTTCTTC. Translated: CASTKTGGYNEQFF.

This clonotype was recorded many times. The V gene is TRBV6-2 or TRBV6-3, the J gene TRBJ2-1; 13 bases are a match to TRBD2. This CDR3 contains 15 residues. With 5 bases clipped from V and 8 bases from J, the junction kept 6 bases outside the gene matches. Germline assignment: CDR1 MNHEY and CDR2 SVGEGT. The DNA for the CDR3 is TGTGCCAGCAGTACCGGGACTAGCGGGGTAGATGAGCAGTTCTTC. This gives the protein CASSTGTSGVDEQFF.